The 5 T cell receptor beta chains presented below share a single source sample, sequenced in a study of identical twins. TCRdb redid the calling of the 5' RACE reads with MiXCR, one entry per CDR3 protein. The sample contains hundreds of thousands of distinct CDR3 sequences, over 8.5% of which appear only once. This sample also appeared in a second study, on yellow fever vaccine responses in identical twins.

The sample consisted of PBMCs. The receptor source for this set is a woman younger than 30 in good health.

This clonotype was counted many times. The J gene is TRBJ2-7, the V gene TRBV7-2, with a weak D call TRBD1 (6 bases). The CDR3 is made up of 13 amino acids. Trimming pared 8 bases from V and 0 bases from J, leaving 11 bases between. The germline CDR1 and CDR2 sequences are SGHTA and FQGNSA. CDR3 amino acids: CASRTGNSYEQYF. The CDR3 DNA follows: TGTGCCAGCCGAACAGGGAACTCCTACGAGCAGTACTTC.

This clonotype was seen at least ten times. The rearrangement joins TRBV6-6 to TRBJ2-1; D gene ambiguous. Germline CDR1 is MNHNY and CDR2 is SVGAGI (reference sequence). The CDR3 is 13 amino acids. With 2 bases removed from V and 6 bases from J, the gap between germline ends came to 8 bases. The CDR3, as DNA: TGTGCCAGCAGTTACCTCAAGACCAATGAGCAGTTCTTC. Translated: CASSYLKTNEQFF.

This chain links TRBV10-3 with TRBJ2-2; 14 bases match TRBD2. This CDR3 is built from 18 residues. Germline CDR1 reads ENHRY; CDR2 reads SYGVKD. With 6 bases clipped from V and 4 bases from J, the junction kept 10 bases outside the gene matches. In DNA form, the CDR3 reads TGTGCCATCAGGGGAGGGACTAGCGGGGGCACAATCACCGGGGAGCTGTTTTTT. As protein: CAIRGGTSGGTITGELFF.

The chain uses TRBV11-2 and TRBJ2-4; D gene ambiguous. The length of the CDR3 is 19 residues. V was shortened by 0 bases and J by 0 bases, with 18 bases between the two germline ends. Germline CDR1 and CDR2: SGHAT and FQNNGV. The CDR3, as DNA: TGTGCCAGCAGCTTAGAACGTCTTATGGCAGCGCTAGCCAAAAACATTCAGTACTTC. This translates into CASSLERLMAALAKNIQYF.

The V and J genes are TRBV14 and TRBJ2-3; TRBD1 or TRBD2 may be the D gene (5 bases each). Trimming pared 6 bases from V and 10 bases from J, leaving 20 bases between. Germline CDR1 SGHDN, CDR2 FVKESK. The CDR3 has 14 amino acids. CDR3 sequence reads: CASSLWGSRVAQYF. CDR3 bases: TGTGCCAGCAGTCTATGGGGGAGCCGGGTCGCGCAGTATTTT.